These 7 T cell receptor beta chains share one sample of origin, sequenced in a study of T-cell memory formation after mild COVID-19. TCRdb reprocessed the 5' RACE reads via MiXCR and lists one record per CDR3 protein. The data hold fewer than 250,000 distinct CDR3 sequences, with under 30% observed a single time. The sequenced sample consisted of PBMCs or a T cell subset sorted from them (not recorded which). Source of these receptors: an adult woman who had mild COVID-19 (a few samples of this study predate the infection). Cell type and time point are not known.

CDR3 sequence reads: CASSWRVLRGDNEQFF. DNA of the CDR3: TGTGCCAGCAGCTGGAGGGTACTTAGGGGTGATAATGAGCAGTTCTTC. This chain joins TRBV5-4 and TRBJ2-1, with D possibly being TRBD2 (6 bases). The CDR3 is 16 residues long. The V end was cut by 3 bases, the J end by 7 bases, with 20 bases between. Germline V gene lookup returns CDR1 SGHNT and CDR2 YYREEE (reference sequence). Using reference TRBV5-4 and TRBJ2-1 for the parts outside the CDR3, the full variable domain is ETGVTQSPTHLIKTRGQQVTLRCSSQSGHNTVSWYQQALGQGPQFIFQYYREEENGRGNFPPRFSGLQFPNYSSELNVNALELDDSALYLCASSWRVLRGDNEQFFGPGTRLTVL.

V and J are TRBV7-8 and TRBJ1-2, with TRBD1 matching 9 bases. J was trimmed by 4 bases and V by 0 bases; bases with no gene match: 9. In germline, CDR1 is SGHVS, CDR2 FQNEAQ. There are 17 residues in the CDR3. In DNA form, the CDR3 reads TGTGCCAGCAGCTTAGCGTCCTTGGGACAGGGACTCTATGGCTACACCTTC. Translation: CASSLASLGQGLYGYTF.

The chain links TRBV9 to TRBJ2-7; 8 nucleotides agree with TRBD1. Per germline, CDR1 SGDLS and CDR2 YYNGEE. Germline trimming cut 4 bases from V and 5 bases from J; bases unmatched to any gene: 14. CDR3 length: 16 amino acids. The CDR3 region is CASSLKMGQVHDEQYF. The CDR3, as DNA: TGTGCCAGCAGCTTAAAAATGGGACAGGTCCACGACGAGCAGTACTTC.

V is TRBV6-5 and J is TRBJ1-1; a weak D match, TRBD1 (6 bases). Trimming took off 5 bases at V and 3 bases at J, with 19 bases between the two ends. CDR3 length: 16 amino acids. Germline CDR1 and CDR2: MNHEY and SVGAGI. The CDR3 sequence: CASSELYRVLDTEAFF. The CDR3 coding sequence is TGTGCCAGCAGTGAATTATACAGGGTGTTAGACACTGAAGCTTTCTTT.

This chain connects TRBV7-6 to TRBJ2-2, with 9 bases lining up with TRBD1. The germline CDR1 and CDR2 sequences are SGHVS and FNYEAQ. The CDR3 runs 15 residues. V dropped 1 base and J dropped 7; count of bases not matched to a gene: 4. CDR3 nucleotide sequence: TGTGCCAGCAGCTTAGAACAGGGGGCAAGCGGGGAGCTGTTTTTT. Protein: CASSLEQGASGELFF.

The chain recombines TRBV7-9 with TRBJ1-1; D is unresolved. V lost 5 bases and J lost 2, with 9 bases in between. The CDR3 is 13 amino acids. CDR1 and CDR2 (germline): SEHNR, FQNEAQ (reference sequence). The CDR3 nucleotides read TGTGCCAGCAGCAAGCCAGGAAACACTGAAGCTTTCTTT. It translates to CASSKPGNTEAFF.

The gene calls are TRBV15 and TRBJ1-4; 8 bases fit TRBD1. The CDR3 covers 13 residues. The V and J ends lost 6 bases and 8 bases, in that order; junction bases with no gene match: 5. CDR1 is LNHNV and CDR2 is YYDKDF in the germline V gene (reference sequence). CDR3 residues: CATRDRVPEKLFF. The CDR3 coding sequence is TGTGCCACCAGGGACAGGGTGCCCGAAAAACTGTTTTTT.